This T cell receptor (beta chain) was observed in a study of blood T cell repertoires in COVID-19 (dated by TCRdb to about 2020). Turning to the overall study: Samples from collaborators originated in the United States, Italy and Spain and spanned both the acute and convalescent phases of COVID-19. The material from the prospective study consisted of cDNA or gDNA derived from T cells, B-cell-depleted T cells, or PBMCs. The dataset comprised deeply sampled blood TCRbeta repertoires from subjects exposed to, actively infected with, or recovered from COVID-19. The repertoires were made available in a free public database intended to serve as a resource for research on the immune response to SARS-CoV-2. Samples came from the ongoing ImmuneRACE study (first 160 participants) plus 1,254 subjects from 6 global collaborators. The sample metadata nearly always contained a de-identified subject ID, COVID-19 status, age in years and sex. Where available, HLA class I and class II types were taken from metadata supplied by the sample provider and were not determined by assay-based typing.

TCRbeta CDR3 regions were amplified from genomic DNA using the immunoSEQ Assay, a bias-controlled multiplex PCR. The authors' pipeline ran thus. The number of nucleated cells in each sample was estimated by amplification of reference gene primers within the assay. Sequence reads were collapsed and filtered to measure the absolute abundance of every unique TCRbeta CDR3 rearrangement. For each sample, productive Simpson clonality was calculated as the square root of Simpson's diversity index across productive rearrangements. This is the immuneACCESS table as TCRdb keeps it, with only in-frame sequences that have V and J called. A part of the clones is gone; compared with another copy, unresolved V genes explain less than half, and the rest is unexplained. V and J calls and clone size are copied from that table; D and trimming were computed from the DNA. The sample table shows about 15,000 clones, and about 80% are seen once. The biggest ten clones account for roughly a third of the sample.

Whole blood was collected in K2EDTA tubes by collaborating institutions according to the institutions' own protocols. Collaborator samples were shipped for TCRbeta analysis as frozen whole blood, isolated PBMCs, or DNA extracted from either sample type. On this clone: Its antigen is not yet known. Base qualities are not provided; no much larger clone lies one nucleotide away.

The full study reports these points: Clinical and demographic metadata were provided uncurated, with the amount varying by source and participant.

CDR1 and CDR2 are read off the germline V gene as SGHDT and YYEEEE. The CDR3, cysteine through phenylalanine, is 16 amino acids long. Only the CDR3 portion is preserved as DNA: 48 bases, with reading frame beginning at the first base. Ends trimmed: V by 0 bases, J by 6 bases; bases unmatched to a gene: 8. The receptor was isolated from a man in his 70s with active or convalescent COVID-19. The chain links TRBV5-6 with TRBJ1-4; the central 7 bases match TRBD1. What was sequenced was peripheral blood. The CDR3 protein sequence reads: CASSLAGGWMDEKLFF. The nucleotide sequence is TGTGCCAGCAGCTTGGCAGGGGGGTGGATGGATGAAAAACTGTTTTTT.